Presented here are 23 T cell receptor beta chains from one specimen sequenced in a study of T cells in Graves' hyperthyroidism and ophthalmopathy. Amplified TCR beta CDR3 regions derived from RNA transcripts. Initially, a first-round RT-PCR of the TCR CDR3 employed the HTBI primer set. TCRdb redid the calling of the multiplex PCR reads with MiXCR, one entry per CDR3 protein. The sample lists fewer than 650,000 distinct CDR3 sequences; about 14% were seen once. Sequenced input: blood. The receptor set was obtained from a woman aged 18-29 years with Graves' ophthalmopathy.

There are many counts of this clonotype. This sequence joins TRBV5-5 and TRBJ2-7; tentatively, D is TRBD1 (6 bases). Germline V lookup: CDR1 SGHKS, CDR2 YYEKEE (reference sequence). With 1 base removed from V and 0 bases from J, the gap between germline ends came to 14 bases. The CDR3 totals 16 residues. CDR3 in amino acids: CASSLSSGTYSYEQYF. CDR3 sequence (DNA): TGTGCCAGCAGCTTGTCCTCAGGGACATACTCCTACGAGCAGTACTTC. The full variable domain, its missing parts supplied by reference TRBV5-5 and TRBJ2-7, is DAGVTQSPTHLIKTRGQQVTLRCSPISGHKSVSWYQQVLGQGPQFIFQYYEKEERGRGNFPDRFSARQFPNYSSELNVNALLLGDSALYLCASSLSSGTYSYEQYFGPGTRLTVT.

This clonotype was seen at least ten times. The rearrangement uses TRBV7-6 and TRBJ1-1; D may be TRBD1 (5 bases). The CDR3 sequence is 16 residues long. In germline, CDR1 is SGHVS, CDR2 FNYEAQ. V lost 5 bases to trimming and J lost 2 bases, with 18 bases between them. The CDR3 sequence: CASSPRQSSKNTEAFF. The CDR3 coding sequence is TGTGCCAGCAGCCCGCGACAGAGTAGTAAAAACACTGAAGCTTTCTTT.

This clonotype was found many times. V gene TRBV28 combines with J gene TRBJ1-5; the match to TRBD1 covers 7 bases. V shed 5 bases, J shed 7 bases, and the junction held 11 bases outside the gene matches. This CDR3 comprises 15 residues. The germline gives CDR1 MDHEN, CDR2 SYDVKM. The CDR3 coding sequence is TGTGCCAGCAGTCTTCCCCAGGGGGTGAGGCAGCCCCAGCATTTT. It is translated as CASSLPQGVRQPQHF.

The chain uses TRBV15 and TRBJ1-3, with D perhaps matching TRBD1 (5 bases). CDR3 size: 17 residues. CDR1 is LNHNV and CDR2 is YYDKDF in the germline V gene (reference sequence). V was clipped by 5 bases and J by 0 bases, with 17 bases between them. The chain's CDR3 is CATSPRQGPFSGNTIYF. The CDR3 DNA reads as TGTGCCACCAGCCCTCGTCAGGGCCCCTTCTCTGGAAACACCATATATTTT.

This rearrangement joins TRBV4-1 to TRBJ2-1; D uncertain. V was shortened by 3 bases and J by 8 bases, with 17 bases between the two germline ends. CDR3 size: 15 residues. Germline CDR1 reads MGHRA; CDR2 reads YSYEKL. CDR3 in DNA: TGCGCCAGCAGCCAGCGTTCGTCCCGCGTGGATGAGCAGTTCTTC. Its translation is CASSQRSSRVDEQFF.

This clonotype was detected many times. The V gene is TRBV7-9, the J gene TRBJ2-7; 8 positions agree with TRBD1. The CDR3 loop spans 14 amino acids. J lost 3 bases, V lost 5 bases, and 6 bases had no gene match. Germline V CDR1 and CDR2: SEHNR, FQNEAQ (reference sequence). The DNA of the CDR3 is TGTGCCAGCAGCCCCAGGACAGGGTTCTACGAGCAGTACTTC. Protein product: CASSPRTGFYEQYF.

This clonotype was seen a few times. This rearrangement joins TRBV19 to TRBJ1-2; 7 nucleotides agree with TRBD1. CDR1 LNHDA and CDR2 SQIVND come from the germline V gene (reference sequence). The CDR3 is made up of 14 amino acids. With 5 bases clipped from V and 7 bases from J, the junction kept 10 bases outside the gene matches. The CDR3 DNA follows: TGTGCCAGTAGTTCCCGGACAGGACTGGGTGGCTACACCTTC. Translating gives CASSSRTGLGGYTF.

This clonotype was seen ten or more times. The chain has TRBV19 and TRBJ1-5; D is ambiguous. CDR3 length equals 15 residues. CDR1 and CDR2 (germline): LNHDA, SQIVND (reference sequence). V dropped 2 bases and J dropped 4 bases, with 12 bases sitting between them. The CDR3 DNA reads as TGTGCCAGTAGTATATTTGGGTCGGCGAATCAGCCCCAGCATTTT. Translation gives CASSIFGSANQPQHF.

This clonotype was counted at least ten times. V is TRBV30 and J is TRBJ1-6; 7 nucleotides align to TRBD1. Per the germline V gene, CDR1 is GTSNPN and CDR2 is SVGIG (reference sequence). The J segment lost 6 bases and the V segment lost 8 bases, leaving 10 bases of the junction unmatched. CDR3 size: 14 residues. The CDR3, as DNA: TGTGCCCGTCGACAGGGAAGGGGTAATTCACCCCTCCACTTT. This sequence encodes CARRQGRGNSPLHF.

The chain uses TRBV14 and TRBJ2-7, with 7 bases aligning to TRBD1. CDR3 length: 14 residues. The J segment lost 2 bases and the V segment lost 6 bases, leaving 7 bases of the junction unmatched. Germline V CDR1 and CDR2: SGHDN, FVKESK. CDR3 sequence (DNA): TGTGCCAGCAGAGGCCGGGACAGCGCCTACGAGCAGTACTTC. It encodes CASRGRDSAYEQYF. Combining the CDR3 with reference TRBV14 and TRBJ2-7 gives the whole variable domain EAGVTQFPSHSVIEKGQTVTLRCDPISGHDNLYWYRRVMGKEIKFLLHFVKESKQDESGMPNNRFLAERTGGTYSTLKVQPAELEDSGVYFCASRGRDSAYEQYFGPGTRLTVT.

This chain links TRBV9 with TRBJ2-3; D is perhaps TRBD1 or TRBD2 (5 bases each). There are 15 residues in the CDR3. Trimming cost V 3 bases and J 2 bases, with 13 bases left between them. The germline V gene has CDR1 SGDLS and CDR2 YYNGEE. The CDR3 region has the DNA TGTGCCAGCAGCGGGGGCCGGGGAGTCACAGATACGCAGTATTTT. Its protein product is CASSGGRGVTDTQYF.

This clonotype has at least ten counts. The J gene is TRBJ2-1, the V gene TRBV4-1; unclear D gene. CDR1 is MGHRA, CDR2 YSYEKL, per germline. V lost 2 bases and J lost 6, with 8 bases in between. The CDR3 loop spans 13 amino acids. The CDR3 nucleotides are TGCGCCAGCAGCCAACTTCAGCTCAATGAGCAGTTCTTC. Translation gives CASSQLQLNEQFF.

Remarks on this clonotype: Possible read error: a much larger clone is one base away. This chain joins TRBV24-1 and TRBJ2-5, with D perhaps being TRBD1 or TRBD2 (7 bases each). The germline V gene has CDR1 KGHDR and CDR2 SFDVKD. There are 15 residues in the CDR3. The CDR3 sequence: CATNDLGRGGETQYF. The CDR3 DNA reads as TGTGCCACCAATGATTTGGGCAGGGGGGGGGAGACCCAGTACTTC.

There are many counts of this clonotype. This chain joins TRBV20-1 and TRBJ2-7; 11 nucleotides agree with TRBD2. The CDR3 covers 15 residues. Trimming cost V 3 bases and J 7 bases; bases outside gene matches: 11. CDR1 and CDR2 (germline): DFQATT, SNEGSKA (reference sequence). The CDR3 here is CSASPRLAGRGEQYF. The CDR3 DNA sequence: TGCAGTGCTAGCCCTCGACTAGCGGGAAGAGGAGAGCAGTACTTC.

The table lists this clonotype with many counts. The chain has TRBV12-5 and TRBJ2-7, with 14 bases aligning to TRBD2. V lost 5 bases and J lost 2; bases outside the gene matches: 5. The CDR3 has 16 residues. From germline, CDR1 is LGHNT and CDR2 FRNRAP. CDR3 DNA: TGTGCTAGTGGTCCGTGGACTAGCGGGAGGCCCTACGAGCAGTACTTC. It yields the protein CASGPWTSGRPYEQYF. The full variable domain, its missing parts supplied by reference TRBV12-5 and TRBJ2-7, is DARVTQTPRHKVTEMGQEVTMRCQPILGHNTVFWYRQTMMQGLELLAYFRNRAPLDDSGMPKDRFSAEMPDATLATLKIQPSEPRDSAVYFCASGPWTSGRPYEQYFGPGTRLTVT.

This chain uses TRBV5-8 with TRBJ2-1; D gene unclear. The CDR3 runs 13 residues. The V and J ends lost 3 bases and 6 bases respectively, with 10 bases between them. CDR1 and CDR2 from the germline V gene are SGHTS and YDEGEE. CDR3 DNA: TGTGCCAGCAGCTCCTTCGCATCCAATGAGCAGTTCTTC. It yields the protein CASSSFASNEQFF.

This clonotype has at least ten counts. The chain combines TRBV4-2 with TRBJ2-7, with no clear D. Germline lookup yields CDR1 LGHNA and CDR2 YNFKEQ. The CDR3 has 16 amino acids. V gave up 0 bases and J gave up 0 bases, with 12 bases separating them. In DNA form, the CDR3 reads TGTGCCAGCAGCCAAGAATGGTCCAGCAGCTCCTACGAGCAGTACTTC. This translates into CASSQEWSSSSYEQYF.

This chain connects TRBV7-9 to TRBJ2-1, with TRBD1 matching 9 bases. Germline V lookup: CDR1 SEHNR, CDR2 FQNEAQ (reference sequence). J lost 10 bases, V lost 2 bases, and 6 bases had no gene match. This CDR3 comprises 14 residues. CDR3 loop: CASSLPHRGPEQFF. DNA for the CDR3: TGTGCCAGCAGCTTACCACACAGGGGGCCCGAGCAGTTCTTC. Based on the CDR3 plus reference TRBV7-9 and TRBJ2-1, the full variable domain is DTGVSQNPRHKITKRGQNVTFRCDPISEHNRLYWYRQTLGQGPEFLTYFQNEAQLEKSRLLSDRFSAERPKGSFSTLEIQRTEQGDSAMYLCASSLPHRGPEQFFGPGTRLTVL.

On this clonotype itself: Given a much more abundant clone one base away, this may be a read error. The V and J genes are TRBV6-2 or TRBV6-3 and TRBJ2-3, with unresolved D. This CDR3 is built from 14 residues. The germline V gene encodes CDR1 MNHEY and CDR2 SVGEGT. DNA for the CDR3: TGTACCAGCAGTACCCTGGCCCCGGAGGATACGCAGTATTTT. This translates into CTSSTLAPEDTQYF.

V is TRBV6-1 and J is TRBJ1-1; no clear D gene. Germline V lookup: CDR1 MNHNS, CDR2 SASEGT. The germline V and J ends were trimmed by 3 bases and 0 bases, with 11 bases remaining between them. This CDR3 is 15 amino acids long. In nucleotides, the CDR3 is TGTGCCAGCAGTGACTTGAGACGGGTGAACACTGAAGCTTTCTTT. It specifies CASSDLRRVNTEAFF.

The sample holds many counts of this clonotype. The CDR3 DNA is TGCAGCGTTCCGGACAGGGTTGACACCGGGGAGCTGTTTTTT. Translated, it gives CSVPDRVDTGELFF. The chain has TRBV29-1 and TRBJ2-2; 8 nucleotides match TRBD1. The germline V gene has CDR1 SQVTM and CDR2 ANQGSEA. CDR3 length: 14 amino acids. J was trimmed by 3 bases and V by 5 bases; bases with no gene match: 5.

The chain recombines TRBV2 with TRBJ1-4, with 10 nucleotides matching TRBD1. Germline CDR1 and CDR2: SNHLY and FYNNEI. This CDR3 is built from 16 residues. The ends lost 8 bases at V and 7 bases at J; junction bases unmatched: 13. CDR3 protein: CASPSGGQGTGEKLFF. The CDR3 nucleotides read TGTGCCAGCCCTTCTGGGGGACAGGGGACGGGTGAAAAACTGTTTTTT.

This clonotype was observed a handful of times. The CDR3 DNA is TGTGCCAGCAGTGAAGTGGGGACTAGTCATTGGGAAGATACGCAGTATTTT. Amino acids: CASSEVGTSHWEDTQYF. This chain joins TRBV2 and TRBJ2-3; 8 positions agree with TRBD2. Trimming cost V 1 base and J 5 bases; bases outside gene matches: 11. Germline lookup yields CDR1 SNHLY and CDR2 FYNNEI. The CDR3 totals 17 residues.